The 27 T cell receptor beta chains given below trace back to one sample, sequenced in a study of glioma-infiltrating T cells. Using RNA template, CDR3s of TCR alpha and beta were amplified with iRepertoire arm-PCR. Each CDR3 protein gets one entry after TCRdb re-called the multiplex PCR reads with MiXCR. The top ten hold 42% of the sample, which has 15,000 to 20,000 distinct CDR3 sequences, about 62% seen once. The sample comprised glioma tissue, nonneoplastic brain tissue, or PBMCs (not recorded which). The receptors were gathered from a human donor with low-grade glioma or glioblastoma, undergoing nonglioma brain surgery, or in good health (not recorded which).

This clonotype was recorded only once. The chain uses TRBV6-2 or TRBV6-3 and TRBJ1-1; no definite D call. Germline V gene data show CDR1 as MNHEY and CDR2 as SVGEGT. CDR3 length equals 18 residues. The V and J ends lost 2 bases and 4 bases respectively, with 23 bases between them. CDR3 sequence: CASSYTLRPPFGGTEAFF. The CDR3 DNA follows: TGTGCCAGCAGTTACACACTACGACCCCCTTTCGGAGGCACTGAAGCTTTCTTT.

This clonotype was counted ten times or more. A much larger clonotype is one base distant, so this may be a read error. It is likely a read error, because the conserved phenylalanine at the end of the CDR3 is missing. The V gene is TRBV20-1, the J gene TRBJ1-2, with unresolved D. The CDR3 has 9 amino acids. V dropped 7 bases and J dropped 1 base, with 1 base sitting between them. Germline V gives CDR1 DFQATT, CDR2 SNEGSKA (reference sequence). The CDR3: CSVNYGYTL. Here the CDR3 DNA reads TGCAGTGTTAACTATGGCTACACCCTC.

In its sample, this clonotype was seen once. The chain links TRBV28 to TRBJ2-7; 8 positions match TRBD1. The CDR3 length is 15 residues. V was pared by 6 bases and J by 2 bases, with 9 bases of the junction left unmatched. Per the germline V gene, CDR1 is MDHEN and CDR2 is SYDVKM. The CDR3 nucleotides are TGTGCCAGCAGAGCCGGGACAGGATTCGCCTACGAGCAGTACTTC. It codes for CASRAGTGFAYEQYF.

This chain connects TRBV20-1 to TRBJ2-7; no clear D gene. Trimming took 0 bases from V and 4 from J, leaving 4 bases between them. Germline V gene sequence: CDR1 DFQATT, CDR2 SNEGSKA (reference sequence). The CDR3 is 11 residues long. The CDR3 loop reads CSARDLYEQYF. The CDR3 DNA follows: TGCAGTGCTAGAGATCTTTACGAGCAGTACTTC.

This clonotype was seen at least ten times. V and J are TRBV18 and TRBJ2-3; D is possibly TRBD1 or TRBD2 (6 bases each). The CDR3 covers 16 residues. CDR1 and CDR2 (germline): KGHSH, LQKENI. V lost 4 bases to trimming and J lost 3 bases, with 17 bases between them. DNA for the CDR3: TGTGCCAGCTCACGCCCCCAGAGGGGGGATACAGATACGCAGTATTTT. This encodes CASSRPQRGDTDTQYF.

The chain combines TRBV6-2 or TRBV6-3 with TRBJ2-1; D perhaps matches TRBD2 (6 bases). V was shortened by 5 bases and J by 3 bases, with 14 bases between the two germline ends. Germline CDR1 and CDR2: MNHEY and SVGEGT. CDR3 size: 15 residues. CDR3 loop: CASSPRASDYNEQFF. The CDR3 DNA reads TGTGCCAGCAGTCCCCGGGCTAGCGACTACAATGAGCAGTTCTTC.

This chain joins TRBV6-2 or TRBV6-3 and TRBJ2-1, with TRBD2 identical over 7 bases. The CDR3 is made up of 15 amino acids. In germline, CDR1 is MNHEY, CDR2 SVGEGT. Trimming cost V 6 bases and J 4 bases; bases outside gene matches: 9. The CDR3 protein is CASRKLAAIYNEQFF. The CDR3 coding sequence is TGTGCCAGCAGAAAGCTAGCGGCCATTTACAATGAGCAGTTCTTC.

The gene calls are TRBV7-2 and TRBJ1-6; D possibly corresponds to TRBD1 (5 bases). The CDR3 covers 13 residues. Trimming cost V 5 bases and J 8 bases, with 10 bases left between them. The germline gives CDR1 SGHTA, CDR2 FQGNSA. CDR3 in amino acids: CASSPQGDSPLHF. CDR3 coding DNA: TGTGCCAGCAGCCCGCAGGGAGATTCACCCCTCCACTTT. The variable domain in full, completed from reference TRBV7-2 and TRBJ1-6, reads GAGVSQSPSNKVTEKGKDVELRCDPISGHTALYWYRQSLGQGLEFLIYFQGNSAPDKSGLPSDRFSAERTGGSVSTLTIQRTQQEDSAVYLCASSPQGDSPLHFGNGTRLTVT.

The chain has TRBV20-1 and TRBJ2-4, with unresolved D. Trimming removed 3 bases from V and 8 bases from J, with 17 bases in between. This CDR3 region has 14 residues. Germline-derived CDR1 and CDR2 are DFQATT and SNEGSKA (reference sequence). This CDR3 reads CSARRIEAGDIQYF. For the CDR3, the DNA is TGCAGTGCTAGGCGGATAGAGGCTGGGGACATTCAGTACTTC.

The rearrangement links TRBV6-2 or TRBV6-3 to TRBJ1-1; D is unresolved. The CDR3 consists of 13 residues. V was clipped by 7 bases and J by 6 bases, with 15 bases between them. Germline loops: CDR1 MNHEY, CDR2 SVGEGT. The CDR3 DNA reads TGTGCCAGCATCCAGGAGTCGGCTGCTGAAGCTTTCTTT. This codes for CASIQESAAEAFF.

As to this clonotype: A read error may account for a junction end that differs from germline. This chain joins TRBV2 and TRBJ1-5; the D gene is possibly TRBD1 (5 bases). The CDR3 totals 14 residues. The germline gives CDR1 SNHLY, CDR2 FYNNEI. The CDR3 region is CASSRVQNNQPQHF. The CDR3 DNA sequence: TGTGCCAGCTCCAGGGTACAAAACAATCAACCCCAGCATTTT.

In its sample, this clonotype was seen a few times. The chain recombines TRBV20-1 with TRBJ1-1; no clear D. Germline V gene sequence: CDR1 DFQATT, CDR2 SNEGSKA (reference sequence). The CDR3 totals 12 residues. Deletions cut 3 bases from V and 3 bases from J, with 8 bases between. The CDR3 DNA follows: TGCAGTGCTAGCACAGCGGACACTGAAGCTTTCTTT. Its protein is CSASTADTEAFF.

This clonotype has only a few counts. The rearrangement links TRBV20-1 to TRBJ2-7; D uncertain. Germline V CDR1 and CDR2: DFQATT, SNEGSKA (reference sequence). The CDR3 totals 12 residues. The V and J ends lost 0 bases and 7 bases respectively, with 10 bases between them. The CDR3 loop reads CSARDGIREQYF. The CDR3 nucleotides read TGCAGTGCTAGAGATGGAATCCGGGAGCAGTACTTC.

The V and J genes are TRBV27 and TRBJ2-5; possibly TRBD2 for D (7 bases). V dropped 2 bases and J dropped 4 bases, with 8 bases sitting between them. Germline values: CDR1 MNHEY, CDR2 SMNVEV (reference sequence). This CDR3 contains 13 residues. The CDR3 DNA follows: TGTGCCAGCAGTTTAAGGGGGGGAGAGACCCAGTACTTC. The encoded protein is CASSLRGGETQYF.

The CDR3 region is CASRADSSSPLHF. CDR3 DNA: TGTGCCAGCAGGGCCGACAGTTCTTCACCCCTCCACTTT. V is TRBV27 and J is TRBJ1-6; D might be TRBD1 (5 bases). The CDR3 has 13 residues. The V and J ends lost 6 bases and 9 bases respectively, with 12 bases between them. The germline V gene encodes CDR1 MNHEY and CDR2 SMNVEV (reference sequence).

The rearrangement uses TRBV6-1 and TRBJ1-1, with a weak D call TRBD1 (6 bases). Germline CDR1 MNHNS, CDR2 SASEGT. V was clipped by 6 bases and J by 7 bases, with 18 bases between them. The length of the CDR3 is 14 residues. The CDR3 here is CASREAEIGGEAFF. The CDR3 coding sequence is TGTGCCAGCAGGGAGGCTGAGATAGGGGGTGAAGCTTTCTTT.

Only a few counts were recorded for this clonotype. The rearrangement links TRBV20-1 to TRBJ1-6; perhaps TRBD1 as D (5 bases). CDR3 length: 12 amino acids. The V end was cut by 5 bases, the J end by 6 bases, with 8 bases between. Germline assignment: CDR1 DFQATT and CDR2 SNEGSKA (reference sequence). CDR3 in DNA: TGCAGTGCTTCAGGGCCTAATTCACCCCTCCACTTT. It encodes CSASGPNSPLHF.

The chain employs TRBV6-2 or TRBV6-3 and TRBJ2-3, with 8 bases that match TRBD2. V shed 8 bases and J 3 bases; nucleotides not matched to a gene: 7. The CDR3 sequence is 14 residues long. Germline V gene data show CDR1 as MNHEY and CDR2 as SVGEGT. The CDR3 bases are TGTGCCAGCCGTAGGACTAGCAGGACAGATACGCAGTATTTT. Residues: CASRRTSRTDTQYF.

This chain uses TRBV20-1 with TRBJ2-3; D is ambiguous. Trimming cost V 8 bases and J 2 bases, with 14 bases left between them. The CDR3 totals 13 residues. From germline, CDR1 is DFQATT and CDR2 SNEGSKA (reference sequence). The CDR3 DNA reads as TGCAGTTGGGAATTAGGTTCCACAGATACGCAGTATTTT. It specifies CSWELGSTDTQYF.

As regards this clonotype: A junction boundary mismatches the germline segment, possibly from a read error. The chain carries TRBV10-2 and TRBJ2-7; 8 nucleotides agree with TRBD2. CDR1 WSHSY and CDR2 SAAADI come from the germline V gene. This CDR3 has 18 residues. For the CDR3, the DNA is TGCGCCATCAGTGATTTGGAAAAGCGGGAGATTAACCGCTACGAGCAGTACTTC. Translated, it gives CAISDLEKREINRYEQYF.

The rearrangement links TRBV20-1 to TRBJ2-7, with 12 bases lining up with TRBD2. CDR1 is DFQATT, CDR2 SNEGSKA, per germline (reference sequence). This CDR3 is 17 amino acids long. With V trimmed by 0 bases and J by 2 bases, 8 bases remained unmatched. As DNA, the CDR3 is TGCAGTGCTAGAGATCGACTAGCGGGAGTTCGGGCCTACGAGCAGTACTTC. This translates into CSARDRLAGVRAYEQYF.

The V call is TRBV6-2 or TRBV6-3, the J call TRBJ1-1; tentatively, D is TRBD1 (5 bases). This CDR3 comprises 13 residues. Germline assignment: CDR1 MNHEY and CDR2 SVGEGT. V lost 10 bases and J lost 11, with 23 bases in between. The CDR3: CATRKGQGRFAFF. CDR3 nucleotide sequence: TGTGCCACCCGTAAGGGGCAGGGCAGGTTCGCTTTCTTT.

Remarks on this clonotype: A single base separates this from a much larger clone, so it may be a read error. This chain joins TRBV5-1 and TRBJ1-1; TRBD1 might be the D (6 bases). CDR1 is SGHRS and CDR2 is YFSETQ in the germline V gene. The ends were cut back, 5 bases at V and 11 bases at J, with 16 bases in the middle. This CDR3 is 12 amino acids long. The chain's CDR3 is CASRLPGDGAFF. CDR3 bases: TGCGCCAGCAGGTTGCCAGGGGATGGTGCTTTCTTT.

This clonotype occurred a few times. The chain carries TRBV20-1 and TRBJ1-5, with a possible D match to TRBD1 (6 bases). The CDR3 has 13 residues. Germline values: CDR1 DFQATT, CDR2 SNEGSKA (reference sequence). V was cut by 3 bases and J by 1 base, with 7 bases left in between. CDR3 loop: CSARDSSNQPQHF. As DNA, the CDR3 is TGCAGTGCTAGGGACAGCAGCAATCAGCCCCAGCATTTT.

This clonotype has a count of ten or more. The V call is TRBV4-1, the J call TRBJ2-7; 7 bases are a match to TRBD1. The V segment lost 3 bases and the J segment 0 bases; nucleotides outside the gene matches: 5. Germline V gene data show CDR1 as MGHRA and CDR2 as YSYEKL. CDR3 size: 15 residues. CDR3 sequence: CASSQTNRGSYEQYF. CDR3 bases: TGCGCCAGCAGCCAGACGAACAGGGGCTCCTACGAGCAGTACTTC.

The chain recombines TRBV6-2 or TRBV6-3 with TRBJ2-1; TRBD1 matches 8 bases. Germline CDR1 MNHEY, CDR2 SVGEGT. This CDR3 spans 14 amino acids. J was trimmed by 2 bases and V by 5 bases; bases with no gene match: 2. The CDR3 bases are TGTGCCAGCAGTGAGACAGGGGCCTACAATGAGCAGTTCTTC. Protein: CASSETGAYNEQFF.

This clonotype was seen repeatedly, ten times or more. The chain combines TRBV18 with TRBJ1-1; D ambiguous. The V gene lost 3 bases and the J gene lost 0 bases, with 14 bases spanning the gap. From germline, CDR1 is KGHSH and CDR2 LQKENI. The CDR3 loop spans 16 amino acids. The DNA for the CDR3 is TGTGCCAGCTCACCCCCCCTACAGAGGATGAACACTGAAGCTTTCTTT. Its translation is CASSPPLQRMNTEAFF.